This T cell receptor beta chain emerged from a study of T cell responses to AZD1222 COVID-19 vaccine. Some clones are missing from TCRdb's copy, which holds only in-frame ones; the method was immunoSEQ multiplex PCR. The top ten hold 5.5% to 7% of the sample, which has about 93,000 clones, about 86% seen once. V lost 0 bases and J lost 6; bases outside the gene matches: 7. The CDR3 totals 16 residues. CDR1 and CDR2 from the germline V gene are SGHNT and YYREEE (reference sequence). This clone has more than one count but fewer than ten. V usage is TRBV5-4 and J usage is TRBJ2-3; TRBD2 aligns across 10 bases. This TCR was sampled from an adult in good health. The material sequenced was peripheral blood, taken on day 0 of AZD1222 vaccination. The CDR3 loop is CASSLELAGPGDTQYF. CDR3 DNA: TGTGCCAGCAGCTTGGAACTAGCGGGGCCCGGGGATACGCAGTATTTT.